This TCR beta chain was identified during a study of T cells in Graves' hyperthyroidism and ophthalmopathy. This clonotype was counted at least ten times. Its antigen is as yet unknown. J lost 2 bases, V lost 0 bases, and 9 bases had no gene match. Germline CDR1 reads SGHNT; CDR2 reads YENEEA. The CDR3 spans 18 residues. Authors of the study amplified TCR beta CDR3 regions from RNA transcripts. HTBI primers were used for first-round RT-PCR of the TCR CDR3. TCRdb reprocessed the multiplex PCR reads with MiXCR, giving one entry per CDR3 protein. The table lists roughly 35,000 distinct CDR3 sequences, approximately 50% of them singletons. Uncontrolled infection, other autoimmune disease, pregnancy or lactation led to exclusion. Based on clinical symptoms, serum thyroxine and TRAb, thyroid ultrasound and orbital computed tomography, diagnoses were reached. Whole-study findings and limits: The model predicted ophthalmopathy a median roughly six months before onset.

The receptor was derived from a middle-aged woman with Graves' ophthalmopathy. The V gene is TRBV11-3, the J gene TRBJ2-2; 7 bases map to TRBD2. Sample: blood. The CDR3 reads CASSLDQGGSVNTGELFF. DNA for the CDR3: TGTGCCAGCAGCTTAGATCAAGGCGGGAGCGTCAACACCGGGGAGCTGTTTTTT. The full variable domain, with the rest looked up from reference TRBV11-3 and TRBJ2-2, is EAGVVQSPRYKIIEKKQPVAFWCNPISGHNTLYWYLQNLGQGPELLIRYENEEAVDDSQLPKDRFSAERLKGVDSTLKIQPAELGDSAVYLCASSLDQGGSVNTGELFFGEGSRLTVL.